A selection of T cell receptor beta chains follows, all from one sample in a study of blood T cell repertoires in COVID-19. The table came from immunoSEQ multiplex PCR; TCRdb's copy has only in-frame clones and leaves some out. The table records over 200,000 clones, around 82% of them present only once. Sequences were obtained from peripheral blood. Receptors originate from an elderly man with acute or convalescent COVID-19. The conserved cysteine and the conserved F or W are not part of the CDR3 here.

TRBV19 | ASTPGQIRNYGYT
TRBV6-5 | ASRQTGGSYNEQF
TRBV7-8 | ASSSAYLASSTDTQY
TRBV6-1 | ASSEYGVGTSGYEQY
TRBV7-9 | ASSKSAALNNEQF
TRBV7-6 | ASSLAGTGGGEKLF
TRBV10-1 | ASSETRGTEAF
TRBV6-6 | ASSSTPYRD
TRBV30 | AWSVEKQETQY
TRBV15 | ATSREQPGGEQY
TRBV11-3 | ASSLRVSASGTSGELF
TRBV11-2 | ASSLISGSMGEQF
TRBV5-6 | ASSLTSGETQY
TRBV2 | ASSEWSDATNEKLF
TRBV7-9 | ASSIIPGRDEKLF
TRBV9 | ASAPTLAVSYNEQF
TRBV18 | ASSPGLVSTDTQY
TRBV28 | ASSITGTSYNSPLH
TRBV5-1 | ASKGLAGGSDEQF
TRBV24-1 | ATSKANNYGYT
TRBV30 | AWTTGSSNQPQH
TRBV7-3 | ASSGWSADTQY
TRBV7-8 | ASTGGNYGVQF
TRBV27 | ASSLSGTGWDEQF
TRBV30 | AWSLGGEAF
TRBV29-1 | SVRSGTSGSTYEQY
TRBV7-8 | ASSLDRDRGVETQY
TRBV30 | AWSKDRGTEAF
TRBV27 | ASSLSSRGRVSSTDTQY
TRBV18 | ASSPRQVNEKLF
TRBV27 | ASSLGVAGANVLT
TRBV6-1 | ASSVLAGGQAETQY
TRBV2 | ASSTAYNEQF
TRBV3-1/TRBV3-2 | ASSRKQGSTGELF
TRBV5-4 | ASSDRTGDYGNTIY
TRBV5-1 | ASQGENNYGYT
TRBV5-1 | ASSLGAGVNTDTQY
TRBV5-1 | ASSSGVGAGANVLT
TRBV28 | ASSSTGQGSYGYT
TRBV3-1/TRBV3-2 | ASSPFGGRGNNEQF
TRBV28 | ASTPRTSGNNEQF
TRBV5-1 | ASSPGTGGAGYGYT
TRBV28 | ASSPPPSYEQY
TRBV5-1 | ASSFNRPEETQY
TRBV10-3 | AISGTSTETQY
TRBV30 | AWRLRQGGRGEQF
TRBV7-3 | ASSPYRAKGAEAF
TRBV5-4 | ASSIGLAWRSSEQF
TRBV27 | ASSPIPWTGQGGTLT